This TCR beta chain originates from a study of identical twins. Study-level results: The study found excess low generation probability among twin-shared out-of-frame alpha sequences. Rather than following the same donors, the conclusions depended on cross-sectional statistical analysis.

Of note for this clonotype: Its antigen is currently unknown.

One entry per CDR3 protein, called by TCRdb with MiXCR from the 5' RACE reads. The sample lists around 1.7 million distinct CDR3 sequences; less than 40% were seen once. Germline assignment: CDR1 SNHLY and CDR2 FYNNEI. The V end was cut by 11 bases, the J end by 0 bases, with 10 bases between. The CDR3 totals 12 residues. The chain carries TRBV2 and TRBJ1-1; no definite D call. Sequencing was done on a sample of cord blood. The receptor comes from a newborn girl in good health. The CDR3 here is CAWARVNTEAFF. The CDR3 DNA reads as TGTGCCTGGGCTCGGGTGAACACTGAAGCTTTCTTT.